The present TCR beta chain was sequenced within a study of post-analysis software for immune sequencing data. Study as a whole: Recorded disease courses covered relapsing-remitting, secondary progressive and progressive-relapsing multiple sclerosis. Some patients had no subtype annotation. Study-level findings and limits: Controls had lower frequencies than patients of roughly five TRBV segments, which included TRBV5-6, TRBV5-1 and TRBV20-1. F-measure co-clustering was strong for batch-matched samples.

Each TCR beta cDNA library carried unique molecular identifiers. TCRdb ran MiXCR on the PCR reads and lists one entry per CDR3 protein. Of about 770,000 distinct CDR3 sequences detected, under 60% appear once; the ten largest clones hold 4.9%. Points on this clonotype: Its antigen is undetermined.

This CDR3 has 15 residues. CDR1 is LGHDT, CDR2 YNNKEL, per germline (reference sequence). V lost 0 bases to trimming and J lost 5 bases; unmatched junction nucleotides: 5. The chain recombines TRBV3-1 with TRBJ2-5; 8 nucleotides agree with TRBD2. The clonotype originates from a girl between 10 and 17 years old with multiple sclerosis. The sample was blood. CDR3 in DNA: TGTGCCAGCAGCCAAGACCCGGGAGGGCGGGAGACCCAGTACTTC. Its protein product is CASSQDPGGRETQYF.